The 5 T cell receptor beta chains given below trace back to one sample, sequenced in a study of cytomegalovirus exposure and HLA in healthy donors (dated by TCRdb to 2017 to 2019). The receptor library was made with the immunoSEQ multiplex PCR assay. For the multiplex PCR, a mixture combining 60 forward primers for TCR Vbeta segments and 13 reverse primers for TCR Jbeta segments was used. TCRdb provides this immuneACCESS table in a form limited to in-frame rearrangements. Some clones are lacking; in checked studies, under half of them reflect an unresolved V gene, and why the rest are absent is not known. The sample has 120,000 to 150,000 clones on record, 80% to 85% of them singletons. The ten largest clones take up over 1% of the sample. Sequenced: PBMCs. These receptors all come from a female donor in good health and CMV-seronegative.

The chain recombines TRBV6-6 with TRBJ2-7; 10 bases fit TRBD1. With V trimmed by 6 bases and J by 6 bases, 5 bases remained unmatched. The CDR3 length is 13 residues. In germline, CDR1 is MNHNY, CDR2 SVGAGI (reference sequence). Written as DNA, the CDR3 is TGTGCCAGCAGCCTGACAGGGGGCCGCGAGCAGTACTTC. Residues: CASSLTGGREQYF.

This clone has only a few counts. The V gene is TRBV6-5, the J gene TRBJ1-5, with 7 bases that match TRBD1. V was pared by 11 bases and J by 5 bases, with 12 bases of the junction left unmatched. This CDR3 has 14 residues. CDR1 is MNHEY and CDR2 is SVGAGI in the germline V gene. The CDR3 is CASKSLTGDQPQHF. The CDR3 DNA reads TGTGCCTCCAAGTCGCTAACAGGGGATCAGCCCCAGCATTTT.

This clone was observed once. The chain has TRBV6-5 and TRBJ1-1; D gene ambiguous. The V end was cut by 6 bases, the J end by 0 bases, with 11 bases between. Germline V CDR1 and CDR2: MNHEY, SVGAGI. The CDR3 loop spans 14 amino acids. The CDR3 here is CASSYGVMNTEAFF. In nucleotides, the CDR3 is TGTGCCAGCAGCTATGGAGTAATGAACACTGAAGCTTTCTTT.

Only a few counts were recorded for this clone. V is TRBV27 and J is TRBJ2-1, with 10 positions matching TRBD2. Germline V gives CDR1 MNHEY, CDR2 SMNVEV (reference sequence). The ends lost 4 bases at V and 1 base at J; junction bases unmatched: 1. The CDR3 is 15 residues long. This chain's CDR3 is CASSWTSGSYNEQFF. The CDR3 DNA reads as TGTGCCAGCAGTTGGACTAGCGGATCCTACAATGAGCAGTTCTTC.

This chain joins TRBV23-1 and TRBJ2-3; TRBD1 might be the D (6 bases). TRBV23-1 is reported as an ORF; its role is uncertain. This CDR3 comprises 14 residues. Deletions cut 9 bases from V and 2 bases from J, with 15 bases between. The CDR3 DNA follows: TGCGCCAGACCCCGGGACAACCTCACAGATACGCAGTATTTT. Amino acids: CARPRDNLTDTQYF.